This T cell receptor (beta chain) was sequenced for a study of T-cell memory formation after mild COVID-19. Overall study results and limits: Clones that contracted from day 15 to 85 had balanced CD4/CD8; later expanders were CD4+ biased. Cross-reactive memory seemingly joined, as some responding clones were found in pre-infection memory. Mostly located in CM and EM were contracting CD4+ clones, with contracting CD8+ clones located in EMRA.

On this clonotype: Its antigen is not known.

5'RACE with constant-segment primers yielded barcoded, UMI-tagged TCR alpha and TCR beta cDNA libraries. TCRdb re-derived calls from the 5' RACE reads in MiXCR, one entry per CDR3 protein. Of about 190,000 distinct CDR3 sequences listed, around 17% are singletons. Between the trimmed V and J ends, which lost 4 bases and 7 bases, there was a span of 11 bases. Germline CDR1 is KGHSH and CDR2 is LQKENI. The CDR3 loop spans 13 amino acids. The source is an adult woman who had mild COVID-19 (a few samples of this study predate the infection). Cell type and time point are not known. The sequencing sample was made of PBMCs or a T cell subset sorted from them (not recorded which). The chain recombines TRBV18 with TRBJ2-4; possible D gene TRBD2, 5 bases. CDR3 region: CASSLSSSNIQYF. In DNA form, the CDR3 reads TGTGCCAGCTCACTTTCTAGCTCTAACATTCAGTACTTC.